The 21 T cell receptor beta chains given below trace back to one sample, sequenced in a study of cytomegalovirus exposure and HLA in healthy donors. The PCR ran on 60 Vbeta and 13 Jbeta primers. Produced via immunoSEQ multiplex PCR; TCRdb's table is partial and in-frame only. The sample shows about 140,000 clones, around 80% of them seen only once. Specimen: PBMCs. The source is a man aged 18 to 29 in good health and CMV-seropositive.

This clone came up a few times. The chain is built from TRBV6-1 and TRBJ1-1; 8 nucleotides agree with TRBD1. The CDR3 loop spans 14 amino acids. Germline V CDR1 and CDR2: MNHNS, SASEGT. The ends lost 7 bases at V and 1 base at J; junction bases unmatched: 5. CDR3 nucleotide sequence: TGTGCCAGCATATCGACAGGGGCGAACACTGAAGCTTTCTTT. It codes for CASISTGANTEAFF.

In its sample, this clone was seen a few times. The V call is TRBV27, the J call TRBJ2-2; 7 nucleotides align to TRBD1. CDR1 and CDR2 (germline): MNHEY, SMNVEV (reference sequence). CDR3 length: 20 amino acids. V shed 5 bases, J shed 5 bases, and the junction held 23 bases outside the gene matches. CDR3 coding DNA: TGTGCCAGCAGTCCAGACCGGATTTTAGGCCGACAGGGCGTTACCGGGGAGCTGTTTTTT. Protein sequence: CASSPDRILGRQGVTGELFF.

This rearrangement joins TRBV5-1 to TRBJ2-7, with D possibly TRBD1 on 5 matching bases. Trimming removed 5 bases from V and 0 bases from J, with 15 bases in between. Germline V gene sequence: CDR1 SGHRS, CDR2 YFSETQ. This CDR3 has 15 amino acids. The CDR3 protein is CASRSPTETSYEQYF. The CDR3 coding sequence is TGCGCCAGCAGGTCACCGACAGAGACCTCCTACGAGCAGTACTTC.

The rearrangement uses TRBV7-2 and TRBJ2-2, with TRBD1 as a possible D gene (6 bases). Germline CDR1 and CDR2: SGHTA and FQGNSA. The V gene lost 6 bases and the J gene lost 0 bases, with 8 bases spanning the gap. The CDR3 runs 14 residues. The DNA for the CDR3 is TGTGCCAGCAGACGGACAGCGAACACCGGGGAGCTGTTTTTT. Translating gives CASRRTANTGELFF.

This clone occurred once. This chain links TRBV14 with TRBJ2-7, with a possible D match to TRBD1 (5 bases). This CDR3 is 14 amino acids long. V was cut by 1 base and J by 4 bases, with 11 bases left in between. Germline V gene sequence: CDR1 SGHDN, CDR2 FVKESK. CDR3 in DNA: TGTGCCAGCAGCCAAGGGATAACAGGTTACGAGCAGTACTTC. It codes for CASSQGITGYEQYF.

The chain carries TRBV29-1 and TRBJ2-2; 7 nucleotides match TRBD1. CDR3 size: 16 residues. J lost 5 bases, V lost 4 bases, and 13 bases had no gene match. CDR1 is SQVTM and CDR2 is ANQGSEA in the germline V gene. The CDR3 DNA follows: TGCAGCGTTGGGCGATCGGCAGGGGGTGGGACCGGGGAGCTGTTTTTT. Amino acid sequence: CSVGRSAGGGTGELFF.

This sequence joins TRBV28 and TRBJ2-7, with a weak D call TRBD1 (5 bases). Trimming took off 6 bases at V and 5 bases at J, with 11 bases between the two ends. The CDR3 sequence is 12 residues long. Looked up from germline, CDR1 is MDHEN and CDR2 is SYDVKM. CDR3 nucleotide sequence: TGTGCCAGCAGCCTCGACAGTCACGAGCAGTACTTC. Its translation: CASSLDSHEQYF.

In its sample, this clone was seen a few times. V and J are TRBV19 and TRBJ2-7; a possible D gene is TRBD1 (7 bases). The V and J ends lost 2 bases and 2 bases respectively, with 13 bases between them. CDR3 length: 15 residues. Looked up from germline, CDR1 is LNHDA and CDR2 is SQIVND (reference sequence). In nucleotides, the CDR3 is TGTGCCAGTAGTATACAGGGGGGAACTCCCTACGAGCAGTACTTC. Its translation: CASSIQGGTPYEQYF.

The chain links TRBV10-1 to TRBJ2-2; 9 bases fit TRBD2. There are 18 residues in the CDR3. With V trimmed by 6 bases and J by 3 bases, 14 bases remained unmatched. Germline V CDR1 and CDR2: WNHNN, SYGVQD (reference sequence). CDR3 in amino acids: CASSSGVAGVSDTGELFF. CDR3 nucleotides: TGCGCCAGCAGCTCGGGGGTAGCGGGAGTCTCGGACACCGGGGAGCTGTTTTTT.

The chain combines TRBV11-2 with TRBJ2-3; D may be TRBD2 (6 bases). There are 14 residues in the CDR3. V gave up 1 base and J gave up 4 bases, with 9 bases separating them. The V gene's germline CDR1 is SGHAT and CDR2 FQNNGV. DNA for the CDR3: TGTGCCAGCAGCTTAGTGGCGGGGCCAGATACGCAGTATTTT. This sequence encodes CASSLVAGPDTQYF.

This clone was counted a few times. The gene calls are TRBV11-3 and TRBJ2-3, with TRBD1 identical over 8 bases. The CDR3 has 14 amino acids. Germline V lookup: CDR1 SGHNT, CDR2 YENEEA. The V and J ends lost 6 bases and 3 bases, in that order; junction bases with no gene match: 5. This chain's CDR3 is CASSPDRVTDTQYF. The CDR3 bases are TGTGCCAGCAGTCCGGACAGGGTGACAGATACGCAGTATTTT.

CDR3 amino acids: CASSLSGLAREQYF. The CDR3 bases are TGTGCCAGCAGTTTATCAGGCCTAGCTCGCGAGCAGTACTTC. The chain has TRBV28 and TRBJ2-7; a possible D gene is TRBD2 (5 bases). The germline V gene has CDR1 MDHEN and CDR2 SYDVKM. V shed 1 base and J shed 6 bases, with 13 bases lying between them. This CDR3 comprises 14 residues.

This chain joins TRBV11-2 and TRBJ2-1; 14 nucleotides align to TRBD2. CDR3 length equals 19 residues. CDR1 and CDR2 (germline): SGHAT, FQNNGV. Germline trimming cut 1 base from V and 9 bases from J; bases unmatched to any gene: 14. The CDR3, as DNA: TGTGCCAGCAGCTTAGGCATGAGGGGTGGGACTAGCGGGAGAGGTGAGCAGTTCTTC. This gives the protein CASSLGMRGGTSGRGEQFF. Full variable domain (outside the CDR3, taken from reference TRBV11-2 and TRBJ2-1): EAGVAQSPRYKIIEKRQSVAFWCNPISGHATLYWYQQILGQGPKLLIQFQNNGVVDDSQLPKDRFSAERLKGVDSTLKIQPAKLEDSAVYLCASSLGMRGGTSGRGEQFFGPGTRLTVL.

The rearrangement uses TRBV5-4 and TRBJ1-4; 10 bases are a match to TRBD1. This CDR3 is 17 amino acids long. The J segment lost 7 bases and the V segment lost 0 bases, leaving 9 bases of the junction unmatched. In germline, CDR1 is SGHNT, CDR2 YYREEE (reference sequence). Written as DNA, the CDR3 is TGTGCCAGCAGCTTGGTCCCGGGACAGGGGAGCGGTGAAAAACTGTTTTTT. It translates to CASSLVPGQGSGEKLFF.

In nucleotides, the CDR3 is TGCGCCAGCCTTCGGGAGCCCACCGGCTCCTACAATGAGCAGTTCTTC. The encoded protein is CASLREPTGSYNEQFF. The chain has TRBV5-1 and TRBJ2-1; D is possibly TRBD2 (6 bases). The CDR3 covers 16 residues. Per germline, CDR1 SGHRS and CDR2 YFSETQ. V shed 7 bases and J shed 0 bases, with 17 bases lying between them.

The V and J genes are TRBV7-2 and TRBJ1-5; 9 nucleotides match TRBD1. V lost 5 bases and J lost 7; bases outside the gene matches: 12. Germline CDR1 SGHTA, CDR2 FQGNSA. CDR3 length: 16 residues. CDR3 sequence: CASSPQPQGALQPQHF. DNA of the CDR3: TGTGCCAGCAGCCCACAGCCACAGGGGGCGCTCCAGCCCCAGCATTTT. The complete variable domain, with remaining parts taken from reference TRBV7-2 and TRBJ1-5, reads GAGVSQSPSNKVTEKGKDVELRCDPISGHTALYWYRQSLGQGLEFLIYFQGNSAPDKSGLPSDRFSAERTGGSVSTLTIQRTQQEDSAVYLCASSPQPQGALQPQHFGDGTRLSIL.

The chain employs TRBV27 and TRBJ1-4; D gene unclear. The CDR3 runs 13 residues. Trimming took 2 bases from V and 7 from J, leaving 8 bases between them. The germline gives CDR1 MNHEY, CDR2 SMNVEV (reference sequence). This CDR3 is CASSLVQSEKLFF. CDR3 in DNA: TGTGCCAGCAGTTTAGTACAGAGTGAAAAACTGTTTTTT.

This clone has more than one count but fewer than ten. The CDR3 bases are TGTGCCAGCAGTGAAGCGCCGGTAGCGGGATCTACCGGGGAGCTGTTTTTT. As protein: CASSEAPVAGSTGELFF. The V and J genes are TRBV2 and TRBJ2-2, with 8 bases fitting TRBD2. The CDR3 spans 17 residues. Germline V CDR1 and CDR2: SNHLY, FYNNEI. J lost 5 bases, V lost 0 bases, and 8 bases had no gene match. Combining the CDR3 with reference TRBV2 and TRBJ2-2 gives the whole variable domain EPEVTQTPSHQVTQMGQEVILRCVPISNHLYFYWYRQILGQKVEFLVSFYNNEISEKSEIFDDQFSVERPDGSNFTLKIRSTKLEDSAMYFCASSEAPVAGSTGELFFGEGSRLTVL.

V usage is TRBV25-1 and J usage is TRBJ2-7; 10 bases align to TRBD2. The length of the CDR3 is 17 residues. V was clipped by 5 bases and J by 3 bases; unmatched bases: 13. Per the germline V gene, CDR1 is MGHDK and CDR2 is SYGVNS. DNA for the CDR3: TGTGCCAGCAGTCCCCCTAGCGGGAGCCCGATAGACTACGAGCAGTACTTC. It codes for CASSPPSGSPIDYEQYF.

In this sample, this clone turned up a few times. The chain recombines TRBV25-1 with TRBJ2-7, with TRBD1 identical over 8 bases. This CDR3 region has 13 residues. Looked up from germline, CDR1 is MGHDK and CDR2 is SYGVNS. J gave up 6 bases and V 6 bases, and 7 bases lay outside the gene matches. CDR3 DNA sequence: TGTGCCAGCAGGCCCGGACAGGGTGGCGAGCAGTACTTC. It encodes CASRPGQGGEQYF.

This chain joins TRBV5-1 and TRBJ1-2; D gene uncertain. CDR3 length: 15 amino acids. The V gene lost 0 bases and the J gene lost 0 bases, with 9 bases spanning the gap. CDR1 SGHRS and CDR2 YFSETQ come from the germline V gene. Here the CDR3 reads CASSLGTPANYGYTF. In nucleotides, the CDR3 is TGCGCCAGCAGCTTGGGTACCCCGGCTAACTATGGCTACACCTTC.